The sequence of this TCR beta chain was determined in a study of cytomegalovirus exposure and HLA in healthy donors. Findings of the study overall: Reportedly, HLA-A and HLA-B alleles of most subjects were accurately predicted from TCR beta.

A note on this clone: Its antigen is still unknown.

Use of 60 Vbeta and 13 Jbeta primers characterized the PCR. The protocol was immunoSEQ multiplex PCR, while the TCRdb copy is restricted to in-frame clones and leaves out a portion. The table has around 150,000 clones, roughly four fifths seen once; the top ten hold about 4%. This TCR derives from a man aged 50-60 years in good health and CMV-seropositive. The sequenced material came from PBMCs.

CDR3 region: CASSLAGANYGYTF. The DNA for the CDR3 is TGTGCCAGCAGCTTGGCGGGTGCGAACTATGGCTACACCTTC. The chain couples TRBV5-6 to TRBJ1-2; D unresolved. Trimming removed 0 bases at V and 2 bases at J, with 8 bases between. Germline CDR1 SGHDT, CDR2 YYEEEE. The CDR3 is 14 amino acids. The full variable domain, completed using reference TRBV5-6 and TRBJ1-2, is DAGVTQSPTHLIKTRGQQVTLRCSPKSGHDTVSWYQQALGQGPQFIFQYYEEEERQRGNFPDRFSGHQFPNYSSELNVNALLLGDSALYLCASSLAGANYGYTFGSGTRLTVV.